The 17 T cell receptor beta chains in this list originate from one sample, sequenced in a study of CD8 T cells in Susac syndrome. Random hexamers were used to reverse transcribe the RNA input (roughly 0.5 to 1 ug). A single record per CDR3 protein comes from TCRdb applying MiXCR to the immunoSEQ multiplex PCR reads. Of 65,000 to 80,000 distinct CDR3 sequences listed, roughly 91% are singletons. The sample was CD8+ T cells from PBMCs. The receptors come from a human donor with multiple sclerosis.

The chain has TRBV5-1 and TRBJ2-1; D is unresolved. V lost 4 bases, J lost 6 bases, and 8 bases lay in between. The CDR3 has 12 amino acids. Germline lookup yields CDR1 SGHRS and CDR2 YFSETQ. CDR3 amino acids: CASSRASNEQFF. CDR3 sequence (DNA): TGCGCCAGCAGCCGCGCTAGCAATGAGCAGTTCTTC.

This clonotype was recorded only once. The chain is built from TRBV9 and TRBJ1-6; 10 bases fit TRBD1. CDR1 and CDR2 from the germline V gene are SGDLS and YYNGEE. The CDR3 has 14 residues. With V trimmed by 3 bases and J by 8 bases, 2 bases remained unmatched. CDR3 sequence: CASSEGQGYSPLHF. CDR3 DNA: TGTGCCAGCAGCGAGGGACAGGGGTATTCACCCCTCCACTTT.

The V gene is TRBV2, the J gene TRBJ2-5; TRBD1 aligns across 8 bases. Germline CDR1 and CDR2: SNHLY and FYNNEI. The V and J ends lost 5 bases and 2 bases, in that order; junction bases with no gene match: 7. CDR3 length: 15 residues. For the CDR3, the DNA is TGTGCCAGCAGTTCGATAGGACAGGGTCAAGAGACCCAGTACTTC. This encodes CASSSIGQGQETQYF.

The chain links TRBV2 to TRBJ2-7, with 9 bases aligning to TRBD2. The CDR3 consists of 15 residues. Germline-derived CDR1 and CDR2 are SNHLY and FYNNEI. V dropped 8 bases and J dropped 0; count of bases not matched to a gene: 8. CDR3 in DNA: TGTGCCAGCTTAATTAGCGGGGGTAGCTCCTACGAGCAGTACTTC. It specifies CASLISGGSSYEQYF.

This clonotype was recorded a few times. The rearrangement joins TRBV6-6 to TRBJ1-5; no clear D gene. The V gene's germline CDR1 is MNHNY and CDR2 SVGAGI (reference sequence). Trimming took off 2 bases at V and 3 bases at J, with 8 bases between the two ends. The CDR3 runs to 14 residues. The CDR3 DNA reads TGTGCCAGCAGTTACACTTCTGACAATCAGCCCCAGCATTTT. It codes for CASSYTSDNQPQHF.

The genes are TRBV9 and TRBJ1-2, with 7 bases lining up with TRBD1. The trim removed 1 base at V and 6 bases at J, leaving 9 bases unmatched. In germline, CDR1 is SGDLS, CDR2 YYNGEE. This CDR3 is 15 amino acids long. CDR3 protein: CASSVFGTELDGYTF. CDR3 nucleotide sequence: TGTGCCAGCAGCGTATTTGGGACAGAGTTAGATGGCTACACCTTC.

Only one count was recorded for this clonotype. The rearrangement links TRBV12-3 or TRBV12-4 to TRBJ1-4; D uncertain. The CDR3 has 16 residues. The V end was cut by 5 bases, the J end by 4 bases, with 17 bases between. The DNA of the CDR3 is TGTGCCAGCAGTCCAAATCTTTCCGGATTTAATGAAAAACTGTTTTTT. It encodes CASSPNLSGFNEKLFF.

The rearrangement links TRBV19 to TRBJ2-7, with D possibly TRBD2 on 5 matching bases. Germline-derived CDR1 and CDR2 are LNHDA and SQIVND (reference sequence). V was cut by 7 bases and J by 5 bases, with 9 bases left in between. This CDR3 has 11 residues. Here the CDR3 reads CASTGGDEQYF. CDR3 DNA: TGTGCCAGTACCGGAGGTGACGAGCAGTACTTC.

The chain couples TRBV9 to TRBJ2-5, with D perhaps TRBD1 or TRBD2 (5 bases each). The CDR3 has 15 amino acids. Germline CDR1 reads SGDLS; CDR2 reads YYNGEE. Trimming took off 2 bases at V and 2 bases at J, with 13 bases between the two ends. CDR3 DNA: TGTGCCAGCAGCGTTGGAGGACACCAACAAGAGACCCAGTACTTC. This gives the protein CASSVGGHQQETQYF.

The chain couples TRBV6-2 or TRBV6-3 to TRBJ2-3; 13 bases align to TRBD2. The CDR3 consists of 18 residues. V lost 6 bases to trimming and J lost 4 bases; unmatched junction nucleotides: 13. The germline CDR1 and CDR2 sequences are MNHEY and SVGEGT. CDR3 sequence: CASSIVPSGLAGSDTQYF. DNA for the CDR3: TGTGCCAGCAGCATCGTACCGTCGGGACTAGCGGGATCAGATACGCAGTATTTT.

This chain joins TRBV7-9 and TRBJ2-6; D is possibly TRBD2 (5 bases). The CDR3 spans 16 residues. Between the trimmed V and J ends, which lost 3 bases and 14 bases, there was a span of 23 bases. Germline values: CDR1 SEHNR, CDR2 FQNEAQ (reference sequence). The CDR3 DNA follows: TGTGCCAGCAGCTTGGGAGACCTGGGTCTCCCGGTCTTCCTGACTTTC. Protein product: CASSLGDLGLPVFLTF.

V usage is TRBV5-1 and J usage is TRBJ2-7, with unresolved D. The CDR3 is 15 residues long. V was pared by 0 bases and J by 7 bases, with 17 bases between. Germline V gene data show CDR1 as SGHRS and CDR2 as YFSETQ. Here the CDR3 reads CASSLGRSPIREQYF. The DNA for the CDR3 is TGCGCCAGCAGCTTGGGACGGAGTCCTATACGAGAGCAGTACTTC.

The chain carries TRBV19 and TRBJ2-1; D uncertain. The CDR3 contains 13 residues. V was clipped by 3 bases and J by 4 bases, with 7 bases between them. Germline CDR1 is LNHDA and CDR2 is SQIVND (reference sequence). The CDR3 bases are TGTGCCAGTAGTATCCGCCTTTACAATGAGCAGTTCTTC. Protein sequence: CASSIRLYNEQFF. Full variable domain (missing parts from reference TRBV19 and TRBJ2-1): DGGITQSPKYLFRKEGQNVTLSCEQNLNHDAMYWYRQDPGQGLRLIYYSQIVNDFQKGDIAEGYSVSREKKESFPLTVTSAQKNPTAFYLCASSIRLYNEQFFGPGTRLTVL.

CDR3 DNA sequence: TGTGCCAGCAGTTATGACACCAATCAGCCCCAGCATTTT. This encodes CASSYDTNQPQHF. The chain recombines TRBV11-2 with TRBJ1-5; D gene unclear. With 6 bases removed from V and 3 bases from J, the gap between germline ends came to 9 bases. The germline V gene encodes CDR1 SGHAT and CDR2 FQNNGV. There are 13 residues in the CDR3.

This chain uses TRBV6-5 with TRBJ2-1; D remains ambiguous. V lost 5 bases, J lost 10 bases, and 12 bases lay in between. Germline CDR1 and CDR2: MNHEY and SVGAGI. The CDR3 sequence is 12 residues long. CDR3 protein: CASSPDLGEQFF. The CDR3 DNA is TGTGCCAGCAGTCCAGACCTAGGAGAGCAGTTCTTC.

The V and J genes are TRBV14 and TRBJ2-2; the match to TRBD1 covers 7 bases. The CDR3 is made up of 17 amino acids. V trimming: 0 bases; J trimming: 3 bases; junction bases outside the gene matches: 7. Germline assignment: CDR1 SGHDN and CDR2 FVKESK. The DNA for the CDR3 is TGTGCCAGCAGCCAAGATGGGAGAGGGGGCCACACCGGGGAGCTGTTTTTT. Protein sequence: CASSQDGRGGHTGELFF.

J is TRBJ2-7 and V is TRBV2; D ambiguous. This CDR3 has 14 residues. Germline V gene sequence: CDR1 SNHLY, CDR2 FYNNEI. V was pared by 9 bases and J by 2 bases, with 17 bases between. The CDR3 coding sequence is TGTGCCAGATCCTCACAGATGGGTCCCTACGAGCAGTACTTC. Translated, it gives CARSSQMGPYEQYF.